This T cell receptor beta chain is from a study of vaccination effects on CD4 cells after COVID-19. The CDR3 has 13 amino acids. The V segment lost 5 bases and the J segment 6 bases; nucleotides outside the gene matches: 4. This table comes from immunoSEQ multiplex PCR, and its TCRdb copy is limited to in-frame clones, with some not included. This repertoire shows more than 35,000 clones, about 80% found once; its top ten account for under 2%. Study results and limitations: No early post-infection timepoints were available in the study, which also included few convalescent patients.

Concerning this clone: The target antigen is unknown.

Before sequencing, viral peptide pools were used by the ViraFEST assay to expand antigen-specific CD4+ T cells. When around 9 days of culture had elapsed, CD4+ T cells were isolated. Subjects were given two BNT162b2 or mRNA-1273 vaccine doses. Vaccine recipients lacked prior SARS-CoV-2 infection and had negative nucleocapsid antibodies. The researchers cultured 1.9 million or so PBMC per well with 9.5 to 10 IU/ml IL-2 and roughly 10 ug/ml peptides. Sample: CD4+ T cells from PBMCs cultured with HCoV-NL63 spike peptides, taken after COVID-19 vaccination. The J gene is TRBJ1-5, the V gene TRBV12-3 or TRBV12-4; 7 bases map to TRBD1. This clonotype was sampled from a human donor who received a COVID-19 vaccine. Some clones in this sample may be carry-over from other donors' samples. In DNA, the CDR3 is TGTGCCAGCAGTGAGGGACAGAGTCAGCCCCAGCATTTT. Amino acids: CASSEGQSQPQHF.